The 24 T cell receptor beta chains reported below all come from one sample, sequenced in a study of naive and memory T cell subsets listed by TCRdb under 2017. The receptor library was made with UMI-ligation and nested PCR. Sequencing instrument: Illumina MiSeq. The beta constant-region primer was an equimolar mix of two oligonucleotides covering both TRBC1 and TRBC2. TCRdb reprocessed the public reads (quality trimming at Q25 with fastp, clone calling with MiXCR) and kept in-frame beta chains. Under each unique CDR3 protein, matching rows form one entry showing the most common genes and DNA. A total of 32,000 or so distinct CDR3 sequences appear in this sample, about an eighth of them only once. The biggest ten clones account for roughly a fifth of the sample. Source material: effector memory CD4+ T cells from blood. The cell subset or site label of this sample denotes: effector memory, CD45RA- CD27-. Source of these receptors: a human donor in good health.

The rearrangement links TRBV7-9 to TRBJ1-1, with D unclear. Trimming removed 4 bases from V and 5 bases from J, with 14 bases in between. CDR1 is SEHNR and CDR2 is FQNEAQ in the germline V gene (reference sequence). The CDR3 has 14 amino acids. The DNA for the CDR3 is TGTGCCAGCAGCTCCTCCGGGAGCGAAACTGAAGCTTTCTTT. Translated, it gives CASSSSGSETEAFF. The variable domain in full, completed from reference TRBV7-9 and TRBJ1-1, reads DTGVSQNPRHKITKRGQNVTFRCDPISEHNRLYWYRQTLGQGPEFLTYFQNEAQLEKSRLLSDRFSAERPKGSFSTLEIQRTEQGDSAMYLCASSSSGSETEAFFGQGTRLTVV.

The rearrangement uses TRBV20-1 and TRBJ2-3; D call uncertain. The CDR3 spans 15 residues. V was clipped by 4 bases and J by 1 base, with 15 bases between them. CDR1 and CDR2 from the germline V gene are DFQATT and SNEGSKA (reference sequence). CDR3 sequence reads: CSATLGGAGTDTQYF. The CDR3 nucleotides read TGCAGTGCTACGCTAGGCGGCGCTGGCACAGATACGCAGTATTTT.

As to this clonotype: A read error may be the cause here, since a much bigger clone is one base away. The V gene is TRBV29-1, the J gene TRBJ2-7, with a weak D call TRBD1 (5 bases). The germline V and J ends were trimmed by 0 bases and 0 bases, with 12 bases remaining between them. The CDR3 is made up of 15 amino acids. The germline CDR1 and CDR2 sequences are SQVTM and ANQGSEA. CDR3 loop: CSVEDPTTGSYEQYF. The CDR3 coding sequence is TGCAGCGTTGAAGACCCTACTACAGGCTCCTACGAGCAGTACTTC.

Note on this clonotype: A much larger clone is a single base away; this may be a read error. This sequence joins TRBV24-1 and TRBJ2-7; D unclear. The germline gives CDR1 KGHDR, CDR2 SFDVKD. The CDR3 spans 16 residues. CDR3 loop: CAPSDPRADSSYEQYF. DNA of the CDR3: TGTGCCCCCAGTGACCCCCGGGCCGATAGCTCCTACGAGCAGTACTTC.

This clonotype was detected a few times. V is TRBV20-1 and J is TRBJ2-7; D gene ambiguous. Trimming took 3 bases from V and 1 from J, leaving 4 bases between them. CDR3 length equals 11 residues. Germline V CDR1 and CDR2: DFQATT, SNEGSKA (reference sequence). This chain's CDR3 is CSASTSYEQYF. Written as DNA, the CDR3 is TGCAGTGCTAGTACATCCTACGAGCAGTACTTC.

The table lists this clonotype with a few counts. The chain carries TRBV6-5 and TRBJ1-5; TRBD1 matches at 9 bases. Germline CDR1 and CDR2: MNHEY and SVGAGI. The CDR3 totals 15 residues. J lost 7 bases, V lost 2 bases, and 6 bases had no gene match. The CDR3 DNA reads TGTGCCAGCAGTTACGCGGGACAGGGAGGACAGCCCCAGCATTTT. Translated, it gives CASSYAGQGGQPQHF.

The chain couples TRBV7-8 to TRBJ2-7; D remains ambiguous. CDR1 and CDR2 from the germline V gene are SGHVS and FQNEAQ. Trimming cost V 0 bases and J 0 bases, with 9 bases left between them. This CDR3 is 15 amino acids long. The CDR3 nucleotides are TGTGCCAGCAGCTTAGCCGTACAGATCTCCTACGAGCAGTACTTC. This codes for CASSLAVQISYEQYF.

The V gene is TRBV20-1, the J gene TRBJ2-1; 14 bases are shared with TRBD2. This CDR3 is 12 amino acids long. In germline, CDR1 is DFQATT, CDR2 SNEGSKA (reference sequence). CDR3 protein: CRGTSGSDEQFF. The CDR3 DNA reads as TGCAGAGGGACTAGCGGGAGCGATGAGCAGTTCTTC.

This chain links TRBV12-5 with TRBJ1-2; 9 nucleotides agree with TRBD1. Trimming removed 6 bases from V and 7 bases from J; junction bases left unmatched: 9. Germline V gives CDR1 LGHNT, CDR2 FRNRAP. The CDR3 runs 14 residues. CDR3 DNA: TGTGCTAGTGGCATTACACAGGGGGCGTCTGGCTACACCTTC. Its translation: CASGITQGASGYTF.

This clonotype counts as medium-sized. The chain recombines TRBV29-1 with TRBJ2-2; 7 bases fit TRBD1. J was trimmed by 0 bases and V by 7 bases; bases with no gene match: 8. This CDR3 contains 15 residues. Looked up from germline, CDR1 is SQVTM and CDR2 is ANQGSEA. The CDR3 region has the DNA TGCAGCGGACGACTGGGACAGTCGAACACCGGGGAGCTGTTTTTT. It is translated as CSGRLGQSNTGELFF.

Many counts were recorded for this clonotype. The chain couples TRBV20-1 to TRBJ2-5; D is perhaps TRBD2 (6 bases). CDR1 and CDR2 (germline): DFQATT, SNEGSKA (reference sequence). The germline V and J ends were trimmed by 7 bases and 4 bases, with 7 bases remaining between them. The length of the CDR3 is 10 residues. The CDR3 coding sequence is TGCAGTGAGGGAGGAGAGACCCAGTACTTC. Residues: CSEGGETQYF.

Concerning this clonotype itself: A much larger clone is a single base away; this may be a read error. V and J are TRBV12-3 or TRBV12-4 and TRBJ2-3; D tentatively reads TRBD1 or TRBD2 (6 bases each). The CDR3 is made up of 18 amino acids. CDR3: CTSRLAVNRDLVTDTQYF. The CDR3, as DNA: TGTACCAGCAGATTAGCGGTAAACAGGGACCTTGTCACAGATACGCAGTATTTT.

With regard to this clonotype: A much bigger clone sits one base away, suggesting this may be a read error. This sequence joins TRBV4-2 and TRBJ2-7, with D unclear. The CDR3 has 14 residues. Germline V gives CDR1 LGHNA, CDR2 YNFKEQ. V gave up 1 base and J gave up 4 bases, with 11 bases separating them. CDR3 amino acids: CASSQASSVYEQYF. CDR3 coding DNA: TGTGCCAGCAGCCAAGCCAGTTCCGTTTACGAGCAGTACTTC.

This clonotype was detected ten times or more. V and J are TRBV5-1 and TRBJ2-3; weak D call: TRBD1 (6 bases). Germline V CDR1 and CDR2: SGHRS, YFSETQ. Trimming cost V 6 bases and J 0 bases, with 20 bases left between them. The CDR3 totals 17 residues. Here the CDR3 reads CASMRIGTTSSTDTQYF. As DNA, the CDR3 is TGCGCCAGCATGAGAATTGGGACAACGTCTAGCACAGATACGCAGTATTTT.

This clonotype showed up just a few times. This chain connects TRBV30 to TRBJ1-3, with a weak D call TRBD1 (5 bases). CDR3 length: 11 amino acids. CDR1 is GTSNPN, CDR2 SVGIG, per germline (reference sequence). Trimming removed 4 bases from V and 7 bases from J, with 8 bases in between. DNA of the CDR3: TGTGCCTGGAACGGGGACAACACCATATATTTT. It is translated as CAWNGDNTIYF.

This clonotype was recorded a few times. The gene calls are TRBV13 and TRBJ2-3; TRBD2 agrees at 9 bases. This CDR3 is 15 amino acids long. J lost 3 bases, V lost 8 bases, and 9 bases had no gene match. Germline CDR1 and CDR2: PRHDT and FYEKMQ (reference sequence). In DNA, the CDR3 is TGTGCCAGCGGCCGCCTTAGCGGGAGAACAGATACGCAGTATTTT. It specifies CASGRLSGRTDTQYF.

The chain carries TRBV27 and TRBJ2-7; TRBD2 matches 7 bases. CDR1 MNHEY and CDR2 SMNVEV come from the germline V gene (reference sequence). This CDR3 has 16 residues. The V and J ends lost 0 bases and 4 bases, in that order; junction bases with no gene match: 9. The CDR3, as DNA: TGTGCCAGCAGTTTATCCTACTCCGAGCGGGGTTACGAGCAGTACTTC. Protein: CASSLSYSERGYEQYF.

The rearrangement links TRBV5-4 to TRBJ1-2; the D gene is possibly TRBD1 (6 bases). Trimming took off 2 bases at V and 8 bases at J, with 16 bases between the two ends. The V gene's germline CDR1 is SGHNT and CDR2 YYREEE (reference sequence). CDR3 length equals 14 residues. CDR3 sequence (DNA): TGTGCCAGCAGCTTCTCTTGGGGCCAGGGGGGCTACACCTTC. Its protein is CASSFSWGQGGYTF. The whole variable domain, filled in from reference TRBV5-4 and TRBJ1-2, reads ETGVTQSPTHLIKTRGQQVTLRCSSQSGHNTVSWYQQALGQGPQFIFQYYREEENGRGNFPPRFSGLQFPNYSSELNVNALELDDSALYLCASSFSWGQGGYTFGSGTRLTVV.

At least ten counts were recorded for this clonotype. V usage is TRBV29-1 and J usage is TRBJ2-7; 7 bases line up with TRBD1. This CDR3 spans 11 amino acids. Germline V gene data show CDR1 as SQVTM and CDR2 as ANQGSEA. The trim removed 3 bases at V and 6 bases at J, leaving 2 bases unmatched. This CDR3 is CSVETGIEQYF. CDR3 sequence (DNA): TGCAGCGTTGAGACAGGGATCGAGCAGTACTTC.

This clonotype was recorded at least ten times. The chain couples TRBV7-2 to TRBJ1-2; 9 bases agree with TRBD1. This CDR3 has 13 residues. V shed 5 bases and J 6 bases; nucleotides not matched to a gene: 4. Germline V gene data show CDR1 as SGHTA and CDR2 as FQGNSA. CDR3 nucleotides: TGTGCCAGCAGCCACCGGGACAGGGATGGCTACACCTTC. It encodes CASSHRDRDGYTF.

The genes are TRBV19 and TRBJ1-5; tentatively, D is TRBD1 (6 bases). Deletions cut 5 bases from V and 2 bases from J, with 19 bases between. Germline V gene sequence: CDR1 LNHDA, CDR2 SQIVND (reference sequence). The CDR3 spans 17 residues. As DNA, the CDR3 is TGTGCCAGTAGTCCCGGGGGGGCAGGACAAGGCAATCAGCCCCAGCATTTT. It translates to CASSPGGAGQGNQPQHF.

CDR3 region: CASSPTSGSNEQFF. DNA of the CDR3: TGTGCCAGCTCCCCGACTAGCGGGAGCAATGAGCAGTTCTTC. V and J are TRBV12-3 or TRBV12-4 and TRBJ2-1, with 12 bases that match TRBD2. V shed 8 bases, J shed 6 bases, and the junction held 5 bases outside the gene matches. The CDR3 sequence is 14 residues long.

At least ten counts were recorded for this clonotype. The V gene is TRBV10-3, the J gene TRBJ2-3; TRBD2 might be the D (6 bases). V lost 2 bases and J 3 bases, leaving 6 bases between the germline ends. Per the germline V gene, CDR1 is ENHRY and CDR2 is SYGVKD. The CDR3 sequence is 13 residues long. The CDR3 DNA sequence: TGTGCCATCAGTGAGCGGGAGACAGATACGCAGTATTTT. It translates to CAISERETDTQYF.

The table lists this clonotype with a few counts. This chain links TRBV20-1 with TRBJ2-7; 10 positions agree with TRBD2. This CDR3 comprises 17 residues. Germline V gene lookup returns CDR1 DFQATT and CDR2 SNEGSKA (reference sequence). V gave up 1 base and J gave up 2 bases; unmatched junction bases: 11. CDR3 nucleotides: TGCAGTGCTAGAGGGCCTAGCGGGAGTGTGGACCCCTACGAGCAGTACTTC. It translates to CSARGPSGSVDPYEQYF.